The TCR beta chain under discussion was sequenced for a study of shared clonotypes between healthy human individuals. Overall study findings and caveats: Relative to memory subsets, naive subsets generally showed larger estimated richness.

In regard to this clone: Its antigen remains unknown.

The V segment lost 0 bases and the J segment 5 bases; nucleotides outside the gene matches: 6. The germline V gene has CDR1 SGHNT and CDR2 YYREEE (reference sequence). CDR3 size: 16 residues. Sequenced by immunoSEQ multiplex PCR; TCRdb stores in-frame clones only, minus some. The table records some 2 million clones, 85% to 95% of them present only once. The clonotype originates from a man aged 18 to 35 in good health. The chain combines TRBV5-4 with TRBJ2-2; 8 bases map to TRBD2. Sequenced input: naive CD4+ T cells sorted from blood. Noted subset: CD45RA+ positively selected. The CDR3 spells CASSLDQRELTGELFF. The CDR3 nucleotides read TGTGCCAGCAGCTTGGATCAGCGGGAGTTGACCGGGGAGCTGTTTTTT.